This T cell receptor beta chain came from a study of T cell responses to AZD1222 COVID-19 vaccine. Overall study findings and caveats: Baseline seropositivity characterized only 5 or 6 AZD1222 recipients. Possibly, clonal diversity was underestimated; donors were largely white British and included more females.

Both about-4-week and about-12-week second-dose recipients were combined. For this clone: Its antigen is unknown.

The V end was cut by 3 bases, the J end by 2 bases, with 8 bases between. The V gene's germline CDR1 is SQVTM and CDR2 ANQGSEA. The CDR3 is 12 amino acids. TCRdb's table, derived via immunoSEQ multiplex PCR, lists solely in-frame clones and lacks some. The sample records 140,000 to 150,000 clones, roughly nine tenths being singletons. The sample here was peripheral blood, taken 28 days after the second AZD1222 dose. This clonotype was sampled from an adult who received the AZD1222 COVID-19 vaccine. The V and J genes are TRBV29-1 and TRBJ2-7; weak D call: TRBD1 (5 bases). CDR3 in DNA: TGCAGCGTTGAGCTAGGGGCCTACGAGCAGTACTTC. Protein: CSVELGAYEQYF.